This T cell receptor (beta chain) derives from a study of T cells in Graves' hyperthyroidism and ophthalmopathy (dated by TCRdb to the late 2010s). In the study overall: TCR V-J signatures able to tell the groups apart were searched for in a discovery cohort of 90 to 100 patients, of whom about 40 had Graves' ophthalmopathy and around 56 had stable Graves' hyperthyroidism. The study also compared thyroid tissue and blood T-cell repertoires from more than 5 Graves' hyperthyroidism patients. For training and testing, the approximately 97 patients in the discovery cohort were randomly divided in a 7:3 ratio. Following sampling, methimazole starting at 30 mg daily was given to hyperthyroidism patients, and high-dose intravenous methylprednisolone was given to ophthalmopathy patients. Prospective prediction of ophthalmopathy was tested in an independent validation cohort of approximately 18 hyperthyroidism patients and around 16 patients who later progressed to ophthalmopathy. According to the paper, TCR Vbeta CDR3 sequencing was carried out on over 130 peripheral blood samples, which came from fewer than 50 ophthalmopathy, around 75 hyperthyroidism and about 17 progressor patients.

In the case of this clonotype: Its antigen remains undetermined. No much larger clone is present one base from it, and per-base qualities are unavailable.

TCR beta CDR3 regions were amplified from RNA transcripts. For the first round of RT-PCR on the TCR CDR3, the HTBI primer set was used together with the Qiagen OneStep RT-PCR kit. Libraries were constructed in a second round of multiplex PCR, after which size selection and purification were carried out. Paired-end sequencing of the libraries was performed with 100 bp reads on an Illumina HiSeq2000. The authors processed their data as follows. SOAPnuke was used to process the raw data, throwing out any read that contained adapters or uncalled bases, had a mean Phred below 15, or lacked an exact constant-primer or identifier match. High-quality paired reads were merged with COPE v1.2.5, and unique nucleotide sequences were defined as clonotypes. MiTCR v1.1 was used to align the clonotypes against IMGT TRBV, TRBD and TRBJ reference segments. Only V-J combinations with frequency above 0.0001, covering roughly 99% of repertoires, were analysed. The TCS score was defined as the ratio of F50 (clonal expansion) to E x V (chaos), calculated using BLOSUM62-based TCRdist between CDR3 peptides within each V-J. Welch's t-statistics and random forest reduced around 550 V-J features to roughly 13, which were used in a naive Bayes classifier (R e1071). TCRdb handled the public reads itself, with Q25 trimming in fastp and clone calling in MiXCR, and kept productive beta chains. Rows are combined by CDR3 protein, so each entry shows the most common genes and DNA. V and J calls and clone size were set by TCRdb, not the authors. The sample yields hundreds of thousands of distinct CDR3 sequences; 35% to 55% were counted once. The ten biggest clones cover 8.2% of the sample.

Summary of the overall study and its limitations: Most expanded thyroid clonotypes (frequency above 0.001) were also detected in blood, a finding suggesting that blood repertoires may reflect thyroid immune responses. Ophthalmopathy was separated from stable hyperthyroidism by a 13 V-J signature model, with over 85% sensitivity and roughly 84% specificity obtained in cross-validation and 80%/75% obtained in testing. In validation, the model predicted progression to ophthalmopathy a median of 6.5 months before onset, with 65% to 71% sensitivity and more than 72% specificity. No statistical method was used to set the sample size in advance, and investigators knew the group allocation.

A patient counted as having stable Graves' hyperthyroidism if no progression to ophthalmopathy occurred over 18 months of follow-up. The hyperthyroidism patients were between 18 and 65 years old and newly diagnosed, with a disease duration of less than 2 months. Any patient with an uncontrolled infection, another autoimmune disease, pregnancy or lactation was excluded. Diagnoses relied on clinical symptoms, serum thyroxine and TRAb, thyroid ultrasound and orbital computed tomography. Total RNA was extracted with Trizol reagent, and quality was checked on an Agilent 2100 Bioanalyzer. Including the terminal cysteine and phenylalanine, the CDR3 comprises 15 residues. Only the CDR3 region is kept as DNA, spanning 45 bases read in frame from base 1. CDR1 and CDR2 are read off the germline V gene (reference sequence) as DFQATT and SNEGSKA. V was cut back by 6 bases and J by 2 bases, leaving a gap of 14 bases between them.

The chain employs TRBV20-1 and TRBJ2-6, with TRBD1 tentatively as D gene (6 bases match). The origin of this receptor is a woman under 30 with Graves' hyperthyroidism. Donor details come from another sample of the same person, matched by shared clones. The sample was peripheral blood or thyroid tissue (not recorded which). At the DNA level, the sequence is TGCAGTGCCAGCCCCGAGGGGGCTGGGGCCAACGTCCTGACTTTC. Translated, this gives CSASPEGAGANVLTF.